This T cell receptor beta chain is drawn from a study of PD-1 blockade in mismatch repair-deficient tumors. Whole-study context: Enrolled about 2012-2017, patients had progressing, pretreated mismatch repair-deficient cancers of 11 to 13 types. Study-wide findings and caveats: Rapid post-treatment expansion, then contraction, generally preceding radiologic response, marked tumor-resident clones.

Looked up from germline, CDR1 is SGHRS and CDR2 is YFSETQ. V shed 4 bases and J 5 bases; nucleotides not matched to a gene: 10. This CDR3 is built from 16 residues. A note on this clone: The target antigen is unknown.

A few pembrolizumab responders had their TCRs sequenced. The repertoire was sequenced with immunoSEQ multiplex PCR; TCRdb's copy has only in-frame clones and lacks some. There are 75,000 to 80,000 clones in the sample; 65% to 85% occur only once, and roughly 6% lies in the top ten. The genes are TRBV5-1 and TRBJ2-2; 8 bases are shared with TRBD1. The sample consisted of peripheral blood, taken 44 weeks after starting pembrolizumab. This TCR came from an adult with mismatch repair-deficient cancer. CDR3 DNA: TGCGCCAGCAGCCTGGGACAGGTCAGAAGGACCGGGGAGCTGTTTTTT. Protein product: CASSLGQVRRTGELFF. The full variable domain, its missing parts supplied by reference TRBV5-1 and TRBJ2-2, is KAGVTQTPRYLIKTRGQQVTLSCSPISGHRSVSWYQQTPGQGLQFLFEYFSETQRNKGNFPGRFSGRQFSNSRSEMNVSTLELGDSALYLCASSLGQVRRTGELFFGEGSRLTVL.